These 2 T cell receptor beta chains originate from one sample sequenced in a study of shared clonotypes between healthy human individuals. This table comes from immunoSEQ multiplex PCR, and its TCRdb copy is limited to in-frame clones, with some not included. Counted here are over 2 million clones, about 95% occurring once; the ten biggest clones make up 0.13%. Material: naive CD4+ T cells sorted from blood. Sample subset: CD45RA+ positively selected. The origin of the receptors is a man aged 18 to 29 in good health.

The CDR3 sequence: CASSLAVGSISPGELFF. DNA of the CDR3: TGTGCCAGCAGCTTAGCGGTAGGGAGCATAAGCCCCGGGGAGCTGTTTTTT. The J gene is TRBJ2-2, the V gene TRBV7-9; maybe TRBD2 (5 bases). Germline CDR1 is SEHNR and CDR2 is FQNEAQ (reference sequence). V was trimmed by 0 bases and J by 6 bases, leaving 17 bases between them. CDR3 length equals 17 residues.

The chain couples TRBV10-3 to TRBJ2-3; D gene unclear. Per the germline V gene, CDR1 is ENHRY and CDR2 is SYGVKD. V was pared by 11 bases and J by 0 bases, with 9 bases between. CDR3 length: 12 amino acids. CDR3 bases: TGTGCCGGGTCGGACAGCACAGATACGCAGTATTTT. This translates into CAGSDSTDTQYF.